Described below is a single TCR beta chain sequence and its context. V lost 3 bases, J lost 6 bases, and 17 bases lay in between. This CDR3 has 15 amino acids. Germline CDR1 SGHNT, CDR2 YYREEE (reference sequence). This entry belongs to a study of blood T cell repertoires in COVID-19. TCRdb's table, derived via immunoSEQ multiplex PCR, lists solely in-frame clones and lacks some. The sample holds about 140,000 clones; roughly 80% are singletons and the top ten take 9.5% to 13%. The rearrangement uses TRBV5-4 and TRBJ2-3, with D possibly matching TRBD2 (7 bases). Sequencing was carried out using peripheral blood. This clonotype originated in a man aged 55 to 70 who had recovered from COVID-19. CDR3 protein: CASSSVVGGGDTQYF. For the CDR3, the DNA is TGTGCCAGCAGCTCAGTAGTGGGAGGGGGGGATACGCAGTATTTT.